The sequence of this T cell receptor beta chain was determined in a study of CD8 T cells in Susac syndrome. Study-wide results and limits: As the study acknowledged, the number of individuals in its TCR sequencing and HLA analysis was relatively small.

With regard to this clonotype: Its specificity is unknown.

In germline, CDR1 is SGHTA, CDR2 FQGNSA. The length of the CDR3 is 17 residues. The V gene end was trimmed by 5 bases and the J gene end by 0 bases; junction bases not matched to a gene: 12. The authors sequenced TCR beta from blood CD8+ and CD4+ T cells. In contrast to the negatively isolated CD8+ and CD4+ T cells, TEMRA cells were FACS-enriched. With random hexamers, 0.5 to 1 ug RNA was reverse transcribed. With immunoSEQ multiplex PCR, TCR beta CDR3 was amplified across 54 Vbeta and 13 Jbeta. TCRdb re-analysed the immunoSEQ multiplex PCR reads in MiXCR, keeping a single row per CDR3 protein. This sample has more than 95,000 distinct CDR3 sequences; over 85% occur once, and the top ten carry roughly 0.091%.

The V gene is TRBV7-2, the J gene TRBJ2-7; 8 bases fit TRBD2. The origin of this receptor is a human donor in good health. The sequencing input was CD4+ T cells from PBMCs. The CDR3 DNA follows: TGTGCCAGCAGCCCCCTCGCAGCGGGAGTTACCTCCTACGAGCAGTACTTC. Translated, it gives CASSPLAAGVTSYEQYF.